The present T cell receptor (beta chain) was sequenced within a study of early T cells in non-severe SARS-CoV-2 infection. The V gene's germline CDR1 is SEHNR and CDR2 FQNEAQ (reference sequence). Germline trimming cut 6 bases from V and 5 bases from J; bases unmatched to any gene: 11. The CDR3 length is 15 residues. MiXCR was run by TCRdb on the 5' RACE reads, yielding one entry per CDR3 protein. The table shows about 56,000 distinct CDR3 sequences, with approximately 16% occurring only once. This clonotype was observed a handful of times. The chain links TRBV7-9 to TRBJ2-5; 8 bases are shared with TRBD2. The source was whole blood, collected at baseline. The source of this sequence is an adult who was a healthcare worker with PCR-confirmed SARS-CoV-2 infection or an uninfected control (not recorded which). The CDR3 is CASSPLSGSHETQYF. CDR3 in DNA: TGTGCCAGCAGTCCCTTGAGCGGGAGCCACGAGACCCAGTACTTC.